This note documents a single T cell receptor beta chain sequence. Its antigen remains unknown. This sample stems from a study of early stage breast cancer tumors. In the study overall: Approximately 10-fold was the mean read coverage per sample. Overall study findings and caveats: Commonly generated sequences made up most enriched TCRB sequences shared between patients. Tumors had approximately 2.5-fold higher T cell density than normal breast. Tumor and normal breast were distinguished via blood comparison in about 90% of the 16 patients.

Germline CDR1 reads MDHEN; CDR2 reads SYDVKM. Between the trimmed V and J ends, which lost 2 bases and 2 bases, there was a span of 13 bases. The CDR3 is made up of 15 amino acids. TCRdb's copy holds only in-frame clones and misses some; the assay was immunoSEQ multiplex PCR. The table lists some 72,000 clones, roughly 84% of them singletons. The receptor was isolated from a person between 55 and 70 years old with breast cancer. The sample was blood. This rearrangement joins TRBV28 to TRBJ2-7, with D possibly being TRBD1 or TRBD2 (6 bases each). CDR3 DNA: TGTGCCAGCAGTTTACCTAGGGGGGCGGCCTACGAGCAGTACTTC. Amino acid sequence: CASSLPRGAAYEQYF. Full variable domain (remainder filled in from reference TRBV28 and TRBJ2-7): DVKVTQSSRYLVKRTGEKVFLECVQDMDHENMFWYRQDPGLGLRLIYFSYDVKMKEKGDIPEGYSVSREKKERFSLILESASTNQTSMYLCASSLPRGAAYEQYFGPGTRLTVT.